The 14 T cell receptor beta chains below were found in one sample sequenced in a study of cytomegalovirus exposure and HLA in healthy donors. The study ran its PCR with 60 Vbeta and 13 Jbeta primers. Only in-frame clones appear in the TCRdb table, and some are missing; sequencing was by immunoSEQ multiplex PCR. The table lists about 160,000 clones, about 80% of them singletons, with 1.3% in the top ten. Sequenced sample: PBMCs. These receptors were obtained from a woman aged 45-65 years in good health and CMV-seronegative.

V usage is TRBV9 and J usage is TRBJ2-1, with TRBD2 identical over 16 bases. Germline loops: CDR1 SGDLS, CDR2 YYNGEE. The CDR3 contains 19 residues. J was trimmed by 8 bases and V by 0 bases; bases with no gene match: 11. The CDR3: CASSVGPLGTSGRGHEQFF. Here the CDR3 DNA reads TGTGCCAGCAGCGTAGGACCCCTCGGGACTAGCGGGAGGGGGCATGAGCAGTTCTTC.

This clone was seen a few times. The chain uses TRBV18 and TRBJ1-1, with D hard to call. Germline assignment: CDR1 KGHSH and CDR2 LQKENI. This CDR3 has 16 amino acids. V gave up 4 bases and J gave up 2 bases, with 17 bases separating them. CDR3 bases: TGTGCCAGCTCACTCCTAACCGGGGAACCCAACACTGAAGCTTTCTTT. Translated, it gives CASSLLTGEPNTEAFF.

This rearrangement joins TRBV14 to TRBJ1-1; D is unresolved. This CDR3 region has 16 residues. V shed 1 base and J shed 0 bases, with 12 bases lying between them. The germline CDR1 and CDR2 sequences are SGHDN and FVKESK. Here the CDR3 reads CASSQGFGNLNTEAFF. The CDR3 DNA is TGTGCCAGCAGCCAAGGTTTCGGGAATCTGAACACTGAAGCTTTCTTT.

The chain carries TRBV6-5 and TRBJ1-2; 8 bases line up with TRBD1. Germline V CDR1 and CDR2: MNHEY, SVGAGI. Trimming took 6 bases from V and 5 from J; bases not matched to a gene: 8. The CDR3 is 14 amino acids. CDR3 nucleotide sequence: TGTGCCAGCAGGACCGGACAGGGTAGATATGGCTACACCTTC. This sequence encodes CASRTGQGRYGYTF.

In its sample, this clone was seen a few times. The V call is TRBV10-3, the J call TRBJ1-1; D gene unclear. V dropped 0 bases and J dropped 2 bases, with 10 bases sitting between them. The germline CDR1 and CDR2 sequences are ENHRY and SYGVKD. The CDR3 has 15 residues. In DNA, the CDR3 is TGTGCCATCAGTGAGTCAAAGGGAGCAAACACTGAAGCTTTCTTT. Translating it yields CAISESKGANTEAFF.

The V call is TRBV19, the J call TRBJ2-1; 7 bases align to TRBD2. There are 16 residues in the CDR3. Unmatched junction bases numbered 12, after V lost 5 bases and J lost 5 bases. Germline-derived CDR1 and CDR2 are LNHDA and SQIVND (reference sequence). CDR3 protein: CASSPLPGGSNNEQFF. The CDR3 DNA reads TGTGCCAGTAGTCCATTACCGGGGGGATCTAACAATGAGCAGTTCTTC.

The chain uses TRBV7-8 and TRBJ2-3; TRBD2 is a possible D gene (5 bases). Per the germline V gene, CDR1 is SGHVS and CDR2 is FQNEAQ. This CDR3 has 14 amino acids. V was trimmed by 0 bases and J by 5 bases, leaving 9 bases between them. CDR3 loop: CASSLAGDVDTQYF. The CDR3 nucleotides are TGTGCCAGCAGCTTAGCGGGAGATGTAGATACGCAGTATTTT.

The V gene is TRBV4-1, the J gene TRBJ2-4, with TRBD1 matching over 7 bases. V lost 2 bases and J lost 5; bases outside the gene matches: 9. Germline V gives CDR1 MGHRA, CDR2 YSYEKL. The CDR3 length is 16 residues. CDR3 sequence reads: CASSQPRQGVQNIQYF. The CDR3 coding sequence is TGCGCCAGCAGCCAACCCCGACAGGGTGTCCAAAACATTCAGTACTTC.

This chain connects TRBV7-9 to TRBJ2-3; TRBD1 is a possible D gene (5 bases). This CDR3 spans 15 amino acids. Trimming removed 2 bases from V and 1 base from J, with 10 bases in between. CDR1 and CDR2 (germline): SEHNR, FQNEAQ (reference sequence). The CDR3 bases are TGTGCCAGCAGCTTAAAGGGGTGGGGCACAGATACGCAGTATTTT. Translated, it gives CASSLKGWGTDTQYF.

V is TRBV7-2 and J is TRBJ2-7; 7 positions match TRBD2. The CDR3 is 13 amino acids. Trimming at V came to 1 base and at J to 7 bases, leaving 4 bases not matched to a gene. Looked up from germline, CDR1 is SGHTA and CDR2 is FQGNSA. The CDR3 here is CASSLELLAEQYF. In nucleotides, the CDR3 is TGTGCCAGCAGCTTAGAACTACTAGCGGAGCAGTACTTC.

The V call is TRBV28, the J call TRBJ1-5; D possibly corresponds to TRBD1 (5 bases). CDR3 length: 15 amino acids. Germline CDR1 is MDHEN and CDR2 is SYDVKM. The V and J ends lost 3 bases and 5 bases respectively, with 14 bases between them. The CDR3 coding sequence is TGTGCCAGCAGTTTTCCCCAGGGTTTTTATCAGCCCCAGCATTTT. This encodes CASSFPQGFYQPQHF.

The CDR3 DNA is TGTGCTAGTGGTTTCGGTAGGACAGGGCAAATTGGCTACACCTTC. Its translation: CASGFGRTGQIGYTF. The chain links TRBV12-5 to TRBJ1-2; 8 bases line up with TRBD1. CDR1 and CDR2 from the germline V gene are LGHNT and FRNRAP. Germline trimming cut 3 bases from V and 7 bases from J; bases unmatched to any gene: 10. This CDR3 region has 15 residues.

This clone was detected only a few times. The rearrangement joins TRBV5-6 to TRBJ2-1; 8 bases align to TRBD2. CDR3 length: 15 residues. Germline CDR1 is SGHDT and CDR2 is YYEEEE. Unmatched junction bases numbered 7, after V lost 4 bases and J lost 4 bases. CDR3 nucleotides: TGTGCCAGCAGCACCAGCGGGGGAGTATACAATGAGCAGTTCTTC. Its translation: CASSTSGGVYNEQFF.

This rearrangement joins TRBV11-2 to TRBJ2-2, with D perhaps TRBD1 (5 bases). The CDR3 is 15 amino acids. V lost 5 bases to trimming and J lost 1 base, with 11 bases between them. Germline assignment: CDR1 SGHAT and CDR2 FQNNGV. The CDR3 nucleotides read TGTGCCAGCAGCCAGGACACCCAGAACACCGGGGAGCTGTTTTTT. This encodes CASSQDTQNTGELFF.